This is a list of T cell receptor beta chains from one sample in a study of Ad26.COV2.S vaccination and SARS-CoV-2 variants. The assay was immunoSEQ multiplex PCR, and TCRdb's table has in-frame clones only and misses some. The data hold about 350,000 clones, with 70% to 90% observed a single time. The source was peripheral blood, collected in a trial of Ad26.COV2.S vaccine versus placebo. The receptors come from a person aged 18-65 years who received the Ad26.COV2.S COVID-19 vaccine or a placebo. Both conserved end residues are part of each CDR3. A D gene is named only where the DNA matches it firmly. A clone size is listed for some rows: how often the clone was seen (once, few, many), or a class if it is expanded.

V gene	D gene	J gene	clone size	CDR3 DNA	CDR3 protein
TRBV27	-	TRBJ1-1	-	TGTGCCAGCAGTCTCAGGACCCGAAACACTGAAGCTTTCTTT	CASSLRTRNTEAFF
TRBV5-1	-	TRBJ1-2	-	TGCGCCAGCAGCCCCGGTCCAGAGAACTATGGCTACACCTTC	CASSPGPENYGYTF
TRBV7-2	-	TRBJ1-1	-	TGTGCCAGCAGCTTTAGGAACACTGAAGCTTTCTTT	CASSFRNTEAFF
TRBV2	-	TRBJ2-7	-	TGTGCCAGCAGTGAAGATGCCAGGAGGATCCACGAGCAGTACTTC	CASSEDARRIHEQYF
TRBV19	-	TRBJ1-5	-	TGTGCCAGTAGTATCTTTTGGGGTAACAATCAGCCCCAGCATTTT	CASSIFWGNNQPQHF
TRBV9	-	TRBJ2-7	-	TGTGCCAGCAGCGTAGGAACCGTTGGGGACGAGCAGTACTTC	CASSVGTVGDEQYF
TRBV18	-	TRBJ2-7	once	TGTGCCAGCTCACCAAGACAGTCCTACGAGCAGTACTTC	CASSPRQSYEQYF
TRBV7-2	TRBD2	TRBJ2-7	-	TGTGCCAGCAGCCTACTAGCGGGAGCCTACGAGCAGTACTTC	CASSLLAGAYEQYF
TRBV18	TRBD2	TRBJ2-7	-	TGTGCCAGCTCACCAGCCCTAGCGGGCTACGAGCAGTACTTC	CASSPALAGYEQYF
TRBV2	-	TRBJ2-1	-	TGTGCCAGCACGGGTGACTCTAACAATGAGCAGTTCTTC	CASTGDSNNEQFF
TRBV4-3	-	TRBJ2-1	-	TGCGCCAGCAGCCAAGGGGGTAACCTTTACAATGAGCAGTTCTTC	CASSQGGNLYNEQFF
TRBV5-1	TRBD2	TRBJ2-7	-	TGCGCCAGCAGCTTGGGGGGACTAGCGGAAGCCTACGAGCAGTACTTC	CASSLGGLAEAYEQYF
TRBV3-1/TRBV3-2	TRBD2	TRBJ2-4	-	TGTGCCAGCAGCCAAGATCCGCGGACTAGCAGGCGGAGCGGCAACATTCAGTACTTC	CASSQDPRTSRRSGNIQYF
TRBV9	-	TRBJ1-1	-	TGTGCCAGCAGCGTAGGAGGGCAGGGCGATGAAGCTTTCTTT	CASSVGGQGDEAFF
TRBV6-5	-	TRBJ2-7	few	TGTGCCAGCAGTTACTCCCCGGCTGCCGTCCCCTACGAGCAGTACTTC	CASSYSPAAVPYEQYF
TRBV7-9	-	TRBJ1-2	once	TGTGCCAGCAGCTTAGGCCAGGCCCACTATGGCTACACCTTC	CASSLGQAHYGYTF
TRBV5-1	-	TRBJ1-6	many	TGCGCCAGCAGCTTGGAGGTTTCGGTCGGAAATTCACCCCTCCACTTT	CASSLEVSVGNSPLHF
TRBV29-1	TRBD1	TRBJ2-7	-	TGCAGCGTTCGATTGACAGGGGGCGTATACGAGCAGTACTTC	CSVRLTGGVYEQYF
TRBV6-2/TRBV6-3	-	TRBJ1-6	-	TGTGCCAGCAGTTACGGGGAACCCATGGAATCACCCCTCCACTTT	CASSYGEPMESPLHF
TRBV25-1	-	TRBJ2-3	-	TGTGCCAGCAGTGAATCCCGTAAGGGAGGCCCAGATACGCAGTATTTT	CASSESRKGGPDTQYF
TRBV7-8	TRBD2	TRBJ2-2	-	TGTGCCAGCAGCTTACTAGCGGGAGCTCTCGGGGAGCTGTTTTTT	CASSLLAGALGELFF
TRBV6-4	-	TRBJ2-3	many	TGTGCCAGCAGTGACGCTGCGGGAAGCACAGATACGCAGTATTTT	CASSDAAGSTDTQYF
TRBV5-1	-	TRBJ2-2	-	TGCGCCAGCAGCCCGGAAAAACAGGGTTCCGGGGAGCTGTTTTTT	CASSPEKQGSGELFF